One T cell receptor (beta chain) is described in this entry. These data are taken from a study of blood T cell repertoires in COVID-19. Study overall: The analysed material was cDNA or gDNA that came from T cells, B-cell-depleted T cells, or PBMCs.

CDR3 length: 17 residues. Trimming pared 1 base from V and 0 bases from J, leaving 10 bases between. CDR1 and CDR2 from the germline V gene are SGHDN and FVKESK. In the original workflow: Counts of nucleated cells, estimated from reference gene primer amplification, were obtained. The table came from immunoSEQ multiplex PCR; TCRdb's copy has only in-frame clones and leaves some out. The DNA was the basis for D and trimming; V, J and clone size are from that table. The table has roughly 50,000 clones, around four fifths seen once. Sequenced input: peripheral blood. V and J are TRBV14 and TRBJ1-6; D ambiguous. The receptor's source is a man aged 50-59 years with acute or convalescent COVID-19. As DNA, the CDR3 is TGTGCCAGCAGCCAAGCCATTCGGGTCTCCTATAATTCACCCCTCCACTTT. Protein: CASSQAIRVSYNSPLHF.